The 27 T cell receptor beta chains listed next were all sequenced from one sample in a study of cytomegalovirus exposure and HLA in healthy donors. The PCR made use of 60 Vbeta and 13 Jbeta primers. Only in-frame clones appear in the TCRdb table, and some are missing; sequencing was by immunoSEQ multiplex PCR. The table has 170,000 or so clones, about 80% seen once. Sequencing was done on a sample of PBMCs. The receptors shown here come from a boy between 10 and 17 years old in good health and CMV-seronegative.

The chain links TRBV11-2 to TRBJ1-2; the D gene is possibly TRBD1 (6 bases). Trimming removed 5 bases at V and 1 base at J, with 20 bases between. This CDR3 contains 17 residues. CDR1 and CDR2 (germline): SGHAT, FQNNGV. The CDR3 nucleotides read TGTGCCAGCAGCCTATCCCTAGGGGGGGATATTAACTATGGCTACACCTTC. Its translation is CASSLSLGGDINYGYTF.

The CDR3: CASSGGTATQETQYF. Written as DNA, the CDR3 is TGTGCCAGCAGCGGGGGGACAGCAACACAAGAGACCCAGTACTTC. The chain employs TRBV9 and TRBJ2-5; the match to TRBD1 covers 7 bases. Germline lookup yields CDR1 SGDLS and CDR2 YYNGEE. The V gene end was trimmed by 3 bases and the J gene end by 2 bases; junction bases not matched to a gene: 7. The CDR3 sequence is 15 residues long.

The V call is TRBV6-6, the J call TRBJ1-1; a possible D gene is TRBD1 (6 bases). Per germline, CDR1 MNHNY and CDR2 SVGAGI (reference sequence). Between the trimmed V and J ends, which lost 2 bases and 1 base, there was a span of 14 bases. The CDR3 has 16 residues. CDR3 sequence reads: CASSYPDSSENTEAFF. DNA of the CDR3: TGTGCCAGCAGTTACCCGGACAGTTCCGAGAACACTGAAGCTTTCTTT.

The J gene is TRBJ2-1, the V gene TRBV2; 15 nucleotides align to TRBD2. This CDR3 is built from 20 residues. The V gene end was trimmed by 7 bases and the J gene end by 0 bases; junction bases not matched to a gene: 13. The germline V gene has CDR1 SNHLY and CDR2 FYNNEI. The CDR3 DNA is TGTGCCAGCAATCCCATCCCCGGGACTAGCGGGAGGAGCTCCTACAATGAGCAGTTCTTC. It translates to CASNPIPGTSGRSSYNEQFF. Full variable domain (rest looked up from reference TRBV2 and TRBJ2-1): EPEVTQTPSHQVTQMGQEVILRCVPISNHLYFYWYRQILGQKVEFLVSFYNNEISEKSEIFDDQFSVERPDGSNFTLKIRSTKLEDSAMYFCASNPIPGTSGRSSYNEQFFGPGTRLTVL.

The V and J genes are TRBV9 and TRBJ2-3; D is unresolved. V lost 0 bases and J lost 0, with 8 bases in between. Germline values: CDR1 SGDLS, CDR2 YYNGEE. The CDR3 has 15 amino acids. The CDR3 is CASSVGLSSTDTQYF. The CDR3 nucleotides are TGTGCCAGCAGCGTAGGGCTTTCTAGCACAGATACGCAGTATTTT.

In its sample, this clone was seen once. The chain combines TRBV9 with TRBJ2-6; perhaps TRBD1 as D (6 bases). CDR3 length: 18 amino acids. Germline lookup yields CDR1 SGDLS and CDR2 YYNGEE. V was pared by 3 bases and J by 0 bases, with 16 bases between. As DNA, the CDR3 is TGTGCCAGCAGCGAATACAGGGATTTCGGCTCTGGGGCCAACGTCCTGACTTTC. Protein: CASSEYRDFGSGANVLTF. Using reference TRBV9 and TRBJ2-6 for the parts outside the CDR3, the full variable domain is DSGVTQTPKHLITATGQRVTLRCSPRSGDLSVYWYQQSLDQGLQFLIQYYNGEERAKGNILERFSAQQFPDLHSELNLSSLELGDSALYFCASSEYRDFGSGANVLTFGAGSRLTVL.

This clone has only one observation. The chain carries TRBV6-1 and TRBJ1-5; TRBD1 might be the D (5 bases). Between the trimmed V and J ends, which lost 1 base and 7 bases, there was a span of 11 bases. The CDR3 consists of 14 residues. Germline values: CDR1 MNHNS, CDR2 SASEGT. CDR3 amino acids: CASSEDGGWQPQHF. As DNA, the CDR3 is TGTGCCAGCAGTGAAGATGGGGGGTGGCAGCCCCAGCATTTT.

This chain connects TRBV6-5 to TRBJ1-2; 7 bases match TRBD1. Germline V gene data show CDR1 as MNHEY and CDR2 as SVGAGI. The V gene end was trimmed by 2 bases and the J gene end by 5 bases; junction bases not matched to a gene: 2. The CDR3 is 13 residues long. CDR3 DNA: TGTGCCAGCAGTTACGAACAGGGGTATGGCTACACCTTC. It yields the protein CASSYEQGYGYTF.

This clone appeared a few times. This chain links TRBV5-4 with TRBJ1-2; no firm D call. The CDR3 spans 10 residues. V was cut by 4 bases and J by 4 bases, with 2 bases left in between. The germline gives CDR1 SGHNT, CDR2 YYREEE (reference sequence). The CDR3 here is CASSLYGYTF. CDR3 DNA: TGTGCCAGCAGCCTCTATGGCTACACCTTC.

The chain uses TRBV5-1 and TRBJ2-3; D might be TRBD2 (6 bases). Germline V gives CDR1 SGHRS, CDR2 YFSETQ. This CDR3 has 14 amino acids. Trimming took 5 bases from V and 3 from J, leaving 13 bases between them. The CDR3 DNA is TGCGCCAGCAGAGGGTTGGAGGGGACAGATACGCAGTATTTT. It codes for CASRGLEGTDTQYF.

This chain uses TRBV19 with TRBJ2-1, with 9 nucleotides matching TRBD2. Germline CDR1 reads LNHDA; CDR2 reads SQIVND (reference sequence). This CDR3 contains 15 residues. V lost 4 bases, J lost 4 bases, and 5 bases stayed unmatched. The CDR3 sequence: CASSRIAGAYNEQFF. For the CDR3, the DNA is TGTGCCAGTAGTAGGATAGCGGGAGCATACAATGAGCAGTTCTTC.

The rearrangement links TRBV6-6 to TRBJ1-1; the D gene is possibly TRBD1 (6 bases). Germline V gene data show CDR1 as MNHNY and CDR2 as SVGAGI (reference sequence). Trimming took 2 bases from V and 4 from J, leaving 14 bases between them. There are 15 residues in the CDR3. The CDR3, as DNA: TGTGCCAGCAGTTACGGGGGCACTTTTGGCACTGAAGCTTTCTTT. It encodes CASSYGGTFGTEAFF.

This chain connects TRBV6-5 to TRBJ2-1; D ambiguous. The CDR3 is 11 residues long. V lost 2 bases, J lost 8 bases, and 4 bases lay in between. Germline assignment: CDR1 MNHEY and CDR2 SVGAGI. DNA of the CDR3: TGTGCCAGCAGTTACGGCTATGAGCAGTTCTTC. Translating gives CASSYGYEQFF.

The rearrangement joins TRBV29-1 to TRBJ1-2; tentative D call: TRBD1 (5 bases). Germline assignment: CDR1 SQVTM and CDR2 ANQGSEA. V lost 5 bases and J 6 bases, leaving 22 bases between the germline ends. The CDR3 spans 15 residues. CDR3: CSVLEASGRGDGYTF. CDR3 coding DNA: TGCAGCGTTCTAGAGGCCTCAGGGAGGGGAGATGGCTACACCTTC.

V and J are TRBV19 and TRBJ1-1; D is perhaps TRBD1 (5 bases). Per the germline V gene, CDR1 is LNHDA and CDR2 is SQIVND (reference sequence). Trimming left V 2 bases short and J 4 bases short, with 8 bases between. CDR3 length: 13 residues. CDR3 in amino acids: CASSISGVTEAFF. CDR3 nucleotide sequence: TGTGCCAGTAGTATATCGGGGGTCACTGAAGCTTTCTTT. Looking up the rest from reference TRBV19 and TRBJ1-1 gives the full variable domain: DGGITQSPKYLFRKEGQNVTLSCEQNLNHDAMYWYRQDPGQGLRLIYYSQIVNDFQKGDIAEGYSVSREKKESFPLTVTSAQKNPTAFYLCASSISGVTEAFFGQGTRLTVV.

This clone was recorded once. The chain couples TRBV18 to TRBJ1-1; the D gene is possibly TRBD1 (5 bases). CDR1 and CDR2 from the germline V gene are KGHSH and LQKENI. The CDR3 has 18 residues. V gave up 2 bases and J gave up 2 bases, with 21 bases separating them. The CDR3 is CASSPRTPLRQGNTEAFF. The CDR3 nucleotides read TGTGCCAGCTCACCAAGGACCCCGTTAAGGCAGGGAAACACTGAAGCTTTCTTT.

The chain employs TRBV5-1 and TRBJ2-5; D gene uncertain. Germline CDR1 and CDR2: SGHRS and YFSETQ. The CDR3 has 12 residues. The germline V and J ends were trimmed by 4 bases and 5 bases, with 9 bases remaining between them. The CDR3 nucleotides are TGCGCCAGCAGCCCCCCAGGTGAGACCCAGTACTTC. Its protein product is CASSPPGETQYF.

The V and J genes are TRBV11-2 and TRBJ1-5; no clear D. In germline, CDR1 is SGHAT, CDR2 FQNNGV. The CDR3 covers 15 residues. The V end was cut by 2 bases, the J end by 6 bases, with 14 bases between. CDR3 amino acids: CASSLSITSSQPQHF. In DNA form, the CDR3 reads TGTGCCAGCAGCTTATCCATAACATCGTCTCAGCCCCAGCATTTT.

The genes are TRBV19 and TRBJ1-2, with D possibly matching TRBD1 (6 bases). The CDR3 runs to 13 residues. Germline-derived CDR1 and CDR2 are LNHDA and SQIVND (reference sequence). V dropped 5 bases and J dropped 7 bases, with 14 bases sitting between them. The CDR3 DNA follows: TGTGCCAGTAGTTCCCCAGGGGAGGGTGGCTACACCTTC. Amino acid sequence: CASSSPGEGGYTF.

The rearrangement joins TRBV6-5 to TRBJ2-7; a weak D match, TRBD1 (6 bases). The length of the CDR3 is 14 residues. Trimming pared 0 bases from V and 7 bases from J, leaving 13 bases between. CDR1 and CDR2 from the germline V gene are MNHEY and SVGAGI. The CDR3 sequence: CASSYSGVDREQYF. CDR3 nucleotide sequence: TGTGCCAGCAGTTACTCGGGCGTTGACAGGGAGCAGTACTTC.

V usage is TRBV28 and J usage is TRBJ2-3, with D maybe TRBD1 (6 bases). Per germline, CDR1 MDHEN and CDR2 SYDVKM. The V end was cut by 2 bases, the J end by 3 bases, with 15 bases between. The CDR3 runs 16 residues. The CDR3 nucleotides are TGTGCCAGCAGTTTAAGCACAGGGATGGGGACAGATACGCAGTATTTT. This encodes CASSLSTGMGTDTQYF.

The chain joins TRBV30 to TRBJ1-3; a weak D match, TRBD1 (6 bases). The germline V and J ends were trimmed by 2 bases and 3 bases, with 11 bases remaining between them. Germline lookup yields CDR1 GTSNPN and CDR2 SVGIG (reference sequence). This CDR3 is 14 amino acids long. CDR3 DNA sequence: TGTGCCTGGAGTCTAGGGGGATTTGGAAACACCATATATTTT. This encodes CAWSLGGFGNTIYF.

This rearrangement joins TRBV4-1 to TRBJ2-1, with 8 nucleotides matching TRBD1. Looked up from germline, CDR1 is MGHRA and CDR2 is YSYEKL. The junction had 11 bases not matched to a gene; V was cut back by 0 bases and J by 7 bases. This CDR3 contains 17 residues. In DNA form, the CDR3 reads TGCGCCAGCAGCCAAGATTCGGCAGGGGGCTTTGGTAATGAGCAGTTCTTC. As protein: CASSQDSAGGFGNEQFF.

The chain links TRBV5-5 to TRBJ1-1; TRBD1 might be the D (5 bases). Trimming pared 4 bases from V and 5 bases from J, leaving 27 bases between. CDR1 and CDR2 (germline): SGHKS, YYEKEE (reference sequence). The CDR3 length is 18 residues. The CDR3 sequence: CASSRGRLAGQLWTEAFF. CDR3 nucleotide sequence: TGTGCCAGCAGCCGAGGCCGTCTGGCAGGGCAATTGTGGACTGAAGCTTTCTTT.

The chain is built from TRBV5-1 and TRBJ1-5; 10 bases line up with TRBD1. V was pared by 4 bases and J by 7 bases, with 5 bases of the junction left unmatched. This CDR3 is built from 14 residues. Germline CDR1 reads SGHRS; CDR2 reads YFSETQ. CDR3 in amino acids: CASSAGTGDQPQHF. The CDR3 coding sequence is TGCGCCAGCAGCGCCGGGACAGGGGACCAGCCCCAGCATTTT. Full variable domain (missing parts from reference TRBV5-1 and TRBJ1-5): KAGVTQTPRYLIKTRGQQVTLSCSPISGHRSVSWYQQTPGQGLQFLFEYFSETQRNKGNFPGRFSGRQFSNSRSEMNVSTLELGDSALYLCASSAGTGDQPQHFGDGTRLSIL.

The chain combines TRBV10-3 with TRBJ2-5, with unresolved D. CDR3 length: 17 amino acids. Germline V lookup: CDR1 ENHRY, CDR2 SYGVKD. V was clipped by 3 bases and J by 0 bases, with 17 bases between them. DNA for the CDR3: TGTGCCATCAGTGATTTGTTGGTCAAGAGCAACCAAGAGACCCAGTACTTC. Protein product: CAISDLLVKSNQETQYF.

This sequence joins TRBV30 and TRBJ1-1; 7 positions match TRBD1. The CDR3 totals 14 residues. V dropped 0 bases and J dropped 7; count of bases not matched to a gene: 8. Germline V lookup: CDR1 GTSNPN, CDR2 SVGIG (reference sequence). CDR3 in DNA: TGTGCCTGGAGTGTAGACAGGGAGAGGAATGAAGCTTTCTTT. Encoded protein: CAWSVDRERNEAFF.